The 21 T cell receptor beta chains below come from one sample, sequenced in a study of T cells in Graves' hyperthyroidism and ophthalmopathy. Amplified TCR beta CDR3 regions came from RNA transcripts. The HTBI primer set drove a first-round RT-PCR of the TCR CDR3. TCRdb itself ran the multiplex PCR reads through MiXCR, one entry per CDR3 protein. The sample lists a few hundred thousand distinct CDR3 sequences; roughly 14% were seen once. The source material was blood. The receptors were gathered from a man in his thirties or forties with Graves' hyperthyroidism that later progressed to Graves' ophthalmopathy.

This chain links TRBV6-5 with TRBJ1-6; D is possibly TRBD1 (5 bases). This CDR3 has 16 amino acids. In germline, CDR1 is MNHEY, CDR2 SVGAGI. Trimming shortened V by 5 bases and J by 5 bases, and 16 bases separated the two germline ends. The CDR3 nucleotides read TGTGCCAGCAGTAACAAGTACGGCAGGGATAATTCACCCCTCCACTTT. Protein: CASSNKYGRDNSPLHF.

There are many counts of this clonotype. The rearrangement links TRBV6-1 to TRBJ2-7, with TRBD2 matching 8 bases. The CDR3 runs 16 residues. V shed 1 base and J 1 base; nucleotides not matched to a gene: 6. The germline gives CDR1 MNHNS, CDR2 SASEGT. The CDR3: CASSEEGRGVSYEQYF. CDR3 in DNA: TGTGCCAGCAGTGAAGAGGGGCGGGGGGTATCCTACGAGCAGTACTTC.

There are many counts of this clonotype. The chain uses TRBV20-1 and TRBJ2-7; D perhaps matches TRBD1 (5 bases). The CDR3 is 13 residues long. The V and J ends lost 1 base and 6 bases respectively, with 13 bases between them. Germline V gene sequence: CDR1 DFQATT, CDR2 SNEGSKA (reference sequence). In DNA, the CDR3 is TGCAGTGCTAGAGGGCAGGGTATGGCCGAGCAGTACTTC. It translates to CSARGQGMAEQYF.

This clonotype was counted only a few times. The rearrangement links TRBV11-3 to TRBJ1-1, with D possibly TRBD1 on 5 matching bases. The CDR3 extends over 19 amino acids. Germline CDR1 SGHNT, CDR2 YENEEA. Trimming took 2 bases from V and 1 from J, leaving 23 bases between them. CDR3 DNA: TGTGCCAGCAGCTTATATTTAAGTTTACTCGACAGCGGGAACACTGAAGCTTTCTTT. Its protein is CASSLYLSLLDSGNTEAFF.

The chain is built from TRBV18 and TRBJ1-2, with D possibly matching TRBD1 (5 bases). This CDR3 comprises 19 residues. V was trimmed by 3 bases and J by 7 bases, leaving 30 bases between them. The germline CDR1 and CDR2 sequences are KGHSH and LQKENI. The CDR3 DNA follows: TGTGCCAGCTCACCCTTACAATCCCCAGGGCGGTACGAAGGGGCTGGCTACACCTTC. Protein: CASSPLQSPGRYEGAGYTF.

Worth noting for this clonotype: A much more abundant neighbour one base away suggests this may be a read error. The chain recombines TRBV12-3 or TRBV12-4 with TRBJ1-1, with D possibly matching TRBD1 (5 bases). The CDR3 consists of 14 residues. The CDR3 sequence: CAGSVKRGNTEAFF. DNA of the CDR3: TGTGCCGGCAGTGTGAAAAGGGGGAACACTGAAGCTTTCTTT.

This clonotype was counted at least ten times. The chain combines TRBV2 with TRBJ1-2; 9 nucleotides align to TRBD1. The CDR3 length is 13 residues. Germline V gives CDR1 SNHLY, CDR2 FYNNEI. V shed 7 bases and J 9 bases; nucleotides not matched to a gene: 9. This CDR3 reads CASTRGQGLRYTF. The CDR3, as DNA: TGTGCCAGCACTAGGGGACAGGGATTGCGCTACACCTTC.

This clonotype was detected many times. The chain joins TRBV28 to TRBJ2-3; no firm D call. The CDR3 totals 13 residues. Trimming took 2 bases from V and 3 from J, leaving 6 bases between them. CDR1 and CDR2 (germline): MDHEN, SYDVKM. Here the CDR3 reads CASSLPTTDTQYF. Written as DNA, the CDR3 is TGTGCCAGCAGTTTACCCACTACAGATACGCAGTATTTT.

This clonotype was seen ten or more times. The V and J genes are TRBV3-1 and TRBJ1-5; D unresolved. With 6 bases removed from V and 0 bases from J, the gap between germline ends came to 9 bases. Germline loops: CDR1 LGHDT, CDR2 YNNKEL (reference sequence). The CDR3 has 14 residues. For the CDR3, the DNA is TGTGCCAGCAGTCGATCCAATAGCAATCAGCCCCAGCATTTT. Amino acids: CASSRSNSNQPQHF.

The chain has TRBV3-1 and TRBJ2-1; D is unclear. CDR3 length: 11 residues. Trimming shortened V by 0 bases and J by 10 bases, and 4 bases separated the two germline ends. Looked up from germline, CDR1 is LGHDT and CDR2 is YNNKEL (reference sequence). The CDR3 loop reads CASSQEREQFF. CDR3 DNA sequence: TGTGCCAGCAGCCAAGAGAGGGAGCAGTTCTTC.

The rearrangement uses TRBV20-1 and TRBJ1-2; tentatively, D is TRBD1 (6 bases). CDR1 is DFQATT and CDR2 is SNEGSKA in the germline V gene (reference sequence). V dropped 4 bases and J dropped 4 bases, with 10 bases sitting between them. The CDR3 sequence is 12 residues long. The CDR3 here is CSANREFYGYTF. In DNA, the CDR3 is TGCAGTGCTAACAGGGAGTTCTATGGCTACACCTTC.

The gene calls are TRBV11-1 and TRBJ1-6; possible D gene TRBD1, 6 bases. In germline, CDR1 is SGHAT, CDR2 FQDESV (reference sequence). V was clipped by 5 bases and J by 10 bases, with 18 bases between them. The CDR3 totals 15 residues. The CDR3 region has the DNA TGTGCCAGCAGCCAGGACAGTCGGGCACTCTCACCCCTCCACTTT. It codes for CASSQDSRALSPLHF.

This clonotype was observed at least ten times. The chain couples TRBV5-1 to TRBJ2-3; D is unclear. CDR3 length equals 13 residues. Deletions cut 3 bases from V and 1 base from J, with 6 bases between. In germline, CDR1 is SGHRS, CDR2 YFSETQ. The CDR3, as DNA: TGCGCCAGCAGCTGGACGGGCACAGATACGCAGTATTTT. Translated, it gives CASSWTGTDTQYF.

This clonotype was seen repeatedly, ten times or more. The V gene is TRBV6-1, the J gene TRBJ1-5; 8 bases match TRBD1. This CDR3 comprises 18 residues. Germline V gene data show CDR1 as MNHNS and CDR2 as SASEGT. The ends lost 6 bases at V and 0 bases at J; junction bases unmatched: 13. The CDR3 loop reads CASRPGTGKPVSNQPQHF. The CDR3 DNA reads as TGTGCCAGCAGGCCCGGGACAGGCAAACCCGTTAGCAATCAGCCCCAGCATTTT.

The chain employs TRBV6-1 and TRBJ1-2; the D gene is possibly TRBD1 (5 bases). CDR1 is MNHNS, CDR2 SASEGT, per germline. Trimming shortened V by 4 bases and J by 4 bases, and 13 bases separated the two germline ends. CDR3 size: 14 residues. The CDR3 nucleotides are TGTGCCAGCAGTGTCAGGGACTATGGCTATGGCTACACCTTC. Protein sequence: CASSVRDYGYGYTF.

The sample holds many counts of this clonotype. The rearrangement joins TRBV7-9 to TRBJ2-1; TRBD1 matches at 9 bases. CDR1 is SEHNR, CDR2 FQNEAQ, per germline (reference sequence). V was clipped by 5 bases and J by 4 bases; unmatched bases: 6. CDR3 length equals 15 residues. CDR3: CASSGGQGTYNEQFF. DNA of the CDR3: TGTGCCAGCAGCGGAGGACAGGGGACTTACAATGAGCAGTTCTTC.

This clonotype was counted many times. The V gene is TRBV6-1, the J gene TRBJ2-7; TRBD1 aligns across 8 bases. After removal of 6 bases from V and 4 bases from J, the junction contained 8 bases not matched to a gene. Per the germline V gene, CDR1 is MNHNS and CDR2 is SASEGT. The CDR3 has 14 amino acids. The CDR3: CASRPGTGIYEQYF. The CDR3 DNA reads TGTGCCAGCAGGCCCGGGACAGGCATATACGAGCAGTACTTC.

This clonotype was counted many times. The CDR3 sequence: CASSYWGKDTGELFF. For the CDR3, the DNA is TGTGCCAGCAGTTACTGGGGGAAGGACACCGGGGAGCTGTTTTTT. This chain uses TRBV6-6 with TRBJ2-2; TRBD1 or TRBD2 may be the D gene (5 bases each). Germline CDR1 is MNHNY and CDR2 is SVGAGI (reference sequence). V lost 1 base and J 3 bases, leaving 9 bases between the germline ends. This CDR3 region has 15 residues.

The table lists this clonotype with many counts. The gene calls are TRBV7-9 and TRBJ2-5; 7 bases map to TRBD2. The germline gives CDR1 SEHNR, CDR2 FQNEAQ (reference sequence). Germline trimming cut 0 bases from V and 4 bases from J; bases unmatched to any gene: 2. CDR3 length: 14 amino acids. This chain's CDR3 is CASSLASGRETQYF. The CDR3 nucleotides are TGTGCCAGCAGCTTAGCTAGCGGGCGAGAGACCCAGTACTTC.

CDR3 region: CASSLVAGGPGGQETQYF. In DNA, the CDR3 is TGTGCCAGCAGCTTAGTAGCGGGGGGGCCAGGTGGACAAGAGACCCAGTACTTC. The V gene is TRBV7-3, the J gene TRBJ2-5; the match to TRBD2 covers 11 bases. V lost 2 bases and J lost 2; bases outside the gene matches: 10. CDR1 is SGHTA, CDR2 FQGTGA, per germline. CDR3 length equals 18 residues.

The table lists this clonotype with a few counts. V gene TRBV5-8 combines with J gene TRBJ1-6; no firm D call. Germline V gene data show CDR1 as SGHTS and CDR2 as YDEGEE. Trimming left V 1 base short and J 9 bases short, with 11 bases between. The CDR3 runs 14 residues. In nucleotides, the CDR3 is TGTGCCAGCAGCTTGCCCGGGGTAGGTTCACCCCTCCACTTT. Translating it yields CASSLPGVGSPLHF.